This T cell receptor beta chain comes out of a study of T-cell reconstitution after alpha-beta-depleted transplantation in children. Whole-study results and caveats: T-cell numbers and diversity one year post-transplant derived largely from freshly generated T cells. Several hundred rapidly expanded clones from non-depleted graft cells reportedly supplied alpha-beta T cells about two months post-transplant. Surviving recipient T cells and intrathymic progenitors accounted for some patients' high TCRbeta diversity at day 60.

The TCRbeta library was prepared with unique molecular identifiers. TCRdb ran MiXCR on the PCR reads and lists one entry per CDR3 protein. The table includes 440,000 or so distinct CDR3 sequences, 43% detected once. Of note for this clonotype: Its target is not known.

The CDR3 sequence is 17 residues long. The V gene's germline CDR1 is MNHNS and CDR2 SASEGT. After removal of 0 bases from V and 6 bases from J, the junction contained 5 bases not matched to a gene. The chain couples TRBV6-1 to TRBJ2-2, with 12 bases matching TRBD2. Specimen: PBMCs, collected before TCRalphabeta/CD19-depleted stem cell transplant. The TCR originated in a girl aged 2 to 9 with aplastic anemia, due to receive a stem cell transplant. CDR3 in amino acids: CASSEARLAGVPGELFF. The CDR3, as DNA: TGTGCCAGCAGTGAAGCGCGACTAGCGGGAGTTCCCGGGGAGCTGTTTTTT.